The 21 T cell receptor beta chains below all came from one sample that was sequenced in a study of T cell responses to AZD1222 COVID-19 vaccine. The data were produced by immunoSEQ multiplex PCR, yet TCRdb's version contains in-frame clones alone and is incomplete. Here the sample spans about 130,000 clones, about 90% being singletons. This specimen was peripheral blood, taken on day 0 of AZD1222 vaccination. These TCRs come from an adult in good health.

The J gene is TRBJ2-1, the V gene TRBV6-4; weak D call: TRBD2 (7 bases). V was clipped by 5 bases and J by 10 bases, with 21 bases between them. CDR1 is MRHNA, CDR2 SNTAGT, per germline. The CDR3 extends over 15 amino acids. CDR3 region: CASSPAGGPLYEQFF. DNA for the CDR3: TGTGCCAGCAGTCCCGCCGGGGGGCCTTTATACGAGCAGTTCTTC.

The chain recombines TRBV20-1 with TRBJ2-7; tentatively, D is TRBD2 (5 bases). The CDR3 loop spans 12 amino acids. Germline V gene sequence: CDR1 DFQATT, CDR2 SNEGSKA (reference sequence). Between the trimmed V and J ends, which lost 3 bases and 2 bases, there was a span of 8 bases. The CDR3, as DNA: TGCAGTGCTAGTGTCGGGGCCTACGAGCAGTACTTC. Translated: CSASVGAYEQYF.

The chain has TRBV6-1 and TRBJ2-1; TRBD2 aligns across 12 bases. CDR1 is MNHNS and CDR2 is SASEGT in the germline V gene. The CDR3 runs to 15 residues. V was clipped by 2 bases and J by 4 bases; unmatched bases: 0. This chain's CDR3 is CASSELAGGYNEQFF. CDR3 bases: TGTGCCAGCAGTGAACTAGCGGGAGGGTACAATGAGCAGTTCTTC.

The chain has TRBV2 and TRBJ1-2; 7 bases are shared with TRBD1. The junction had 4 bases not matched to a gene; V was cut back by 7 bases and J by 5 bases. The CDR3 has 12 amino acids. CDR1 is SNHLY, CDR2 FYNNEI, per germline. The CDR3 protein is CASNRGSYGYTF. In DNA, the CDR3 is TGTGCCAGCAACAGGGGAAGTTATGGCTACACCTTC.

The chain links TRBV2 to TRBJ1-2; the D is unclear. The germline V and J ends were trimmed by 7 bases and 6 bases, with 18 bases remaining between them. The germline V gene has CDR1 SNHLY and CDR2 FYNNEI. This CDR3 has 14 amino acids. Written as DNA, the CDR3 is TGTGCCAGCACGACAAGCAGGACGTCAAATGGCTACACCTTC. Its translation is CASTTSRTSNGYTF.

The chain links TRBV9 to TRBJ1-1, with 9 bases lining up with TRBD1. The germline V gene encodes CDR1 SGDLS and CDR2 YYNGEE. This CDR3 spans 15 amino acids. V lost 2 bases to trimming and J lost 5 bases; unmatched junction nucleotides: 7. In DNA form, the CDR3 reads TGTGCCAGCAGCGTCTACAGGGGGCCGGGGACTGAAGCTTTCTTT. The encoded protein is CASSVYRGPGTEAFF.

The gene calls are TRBV30 and TRBJ1-6; D perhaps matches TRBD1 (5 bases). This CDR3 contains 17 residues. Between the trimmed V and J ends, which lost 0 bases and 8 bases, there was a span of 20 bases. From germline, CDR1 is GTSNPN and CDR2 SVGIG (reference sequence). CDR3 protein: CAWSVRAGTGRDSPLHF. CDR3 DNA: TGTGCCTGGAGTGTACGAGCCGGGACGGGACGTGATTCACCCCTCCACTTT. Looking up the rest from reference TRBV30 and TRBJ1-6 gives the full variable domain: SQTIHQWPATLVQPVGSPLSLECTVEGTSNPNLYWYRQAAGRGLQLLFYSVGIGQISSEVPQNLSASRPQDRQFILSSKKLLLSDSGFYLCAWSVRAGTGRDSPLHFGNGTRLTVT.

The rearrangement uses TRBV19 and TRBJ1-4, with 7 bases that match TRBD1. V was clipped by 6 bases and J by 2 bases; unmatched bases: 15. This CDR3 has 18 amino acids. From germline, CDR1 is LNHDA and CDR2 SQIVND (reference sequence). CDR3 bases: TGTGCCAGTAGAACCAGACAGGGTACTTCGGCGACTAATGAAAAACTGTTTTTT. It is translated as CASRTRQGTSATNEKLFF.

The rearrangement uses TRBV5-5 and TRBJ2-1, with no clear D. V was cut by 2 bases and J by 9 bases, with 9 bases left in between. Germline V gives CDR1 SGHKS, CDR2 YYEKEE (reference sequence). The CDR3 has 12 residues. CDR3 sequence reads: CASSFQKGEQFF. Written as DNA, the CDR3 is TGTGCCAGCAGCTTCCAGAAGGGTGAGCAGTTCTTC.

The chain has TRBV19 and TRBJ1-1; 7 bases fit TRBD1. Germline loops: CDR1 LNHDA, CDR2 SQIVND (reference sequence). The CDR3 contains 15 residues. J gave up 4 bases and V 6 bases, and 11 bases lay outside the gene matches. The DNA for the CDR3 is TGTGCCAGTAGCGATTCTTTCAGGGGGGGCACTGAAGCTTTCTTT. Its protein product is CASSDSFRGGTEAFF.

This clone was found a few times. The J gene is TRBJ1-2, the V gene TRBV3-1 (or the pseudogene TRBV3-2); 10 bases line up with TRBD1. Germline loops: CDR1 LGHDT, CDR2 YNNKEL (reference sequence). The trim removed 5 bases at V and 5 bases at J, leaving 11 bases unmatched. The CDR3 runs to 16 residues. CDR3 bases: TGTGCCAGCAGCAGGACAGGGGGTAGGCGGGGTTATGGCTACACCTTC. Translated: CASSRTGGRRGYGYTF.

The chain joins TRBV7-2 to TRBJ1-5; D is unresolved. The CDR3 is 12 residues long. Between the trimmed V and J ends, which lost 5 bases and 6 bases, there was a span of 8 bases. CDR1 and CDR2 (germline): SGHTA, FQGNSA. CDR3 DNA: TGTGCCAGCAGCCGAGAGGGTCAGCCCCAGCATTTT. It specifies CASSREGQPQHF.

The chain links TRBV19 to TRBJ1-1; possibly TRBD1 for D (6 bases). CDR1 is LNHDA, CDR2 SQIVND, per germline (reference sequence). Deletions cut 9 bases from V and 2 bases from J, with 10 bases between. The CDR3 sequence is 12 residues long. The CDR3 DNA sequence: TGTGCCAGCCTGGACAGTAACACTGAAGCTTTCTTT. This gives the protein CASLDSNTEAFF.

This clone has just one count. The chain employs TRBV6-5 and TRBJ2-1; 9 positions agree with TRBD2. Germline trimming cut 4 bases from V and 7 bases from J; bases unmatched to any gene: 5. CDR1 and CDR2 from the germline V gene are MNHEY and SVGAGI. CDR3 length: 14 residues. CDR3 in amino acids: CASSSLAGVNEQFF. CDR3 DNA sequence: TGTGCCAGCAGTTCCTTAGCGGGGGTGAATGAGCAGTTCTTC.

The V call is TRBV4-3, the J call TRBJ1-6, with 10 bases aligning to TRBD1. Germline lookup yields CDR1 LGHNA and CDR2 YSLEER. There are 15 residues in the CDR3. Trimming cost V 0 bases and J 13 bases; bases outside gene matches: 6. As DNA, the CDR3 is TGCGCCAGCAGCCAAGATGAAGGGACAGGGGATCCCCTCCACTTT. Translated, it gives CASSQDEGTGDPLHF.

The chain carries TRBV7-9 and TRBJ1-6; TRBD1 agrees at 9 bases. The V segment lost 5 bases and the J segment 10 bases; nucleotides outside the gene matches: 9. The CDR3 contains 15 residues. CDR1 is SEHNR, CDR2 FQNEAQ, per germline (reference sequence). The DNA of the CDR3 is TGTGCCAGCAGCGAAGCCGGGACAGGGAACTCACCCCTCCACTTT. Translating it yields CASSEAGTGNSPLHF.

This rearrangement joins TRBV5-4 to TRBJ1-1, with 7 nucleotides matching TRBD1. Losses at the gene ends were 5 bases for V and 1 base for J; bases not matched to a gene: 11. The germline CDR1 and CDR2 sequences are SGHNT and YYREEE (reference sequence). CDR3 length equals 16 residues. The CDR3 DNA sequence: TGTGCCAGCAGGGAGACAGGGCGGTCAGAGAACACTGAAGCTTTCTTT. Residues: CASRETGRSENTEAFF. Full variable domain (rest looked up from reference TRBV5-4 and TRBJ1-1): ETGVTQSPTHLIKTRGQQVTLRCSSQSGHNTVSWYQQALGQGPQFIFQYYREEENGRGNFPPRFSGLQFPNYSSELNVNALELDDSALYLCASRETGRSENTEAFFGQGTRLTVV.

V gene TRBV30 combines with J gene TRBJ2-1; D is uncertain. Germline CDR1 reads GTSNPN; CDR2 reads SVGIG (reference sequence). There are 11 residues in the CDR3. V was cut by 0 bases and J by 6 bases, with 3 bases left in between. CDR3: CAWSVFNEQFF. CDR3 in DNA: TGTGCCTGGAGTGTGTTCAATGAGCAGTTCTTC.

This clone was detected only once. The V and J genes are TRBV27 and TRBJ1-1, with 7 bases matching TRBD1. The V and J ends lost 3 bases and 4 bases, in that order; junction bases with no gene match: 5. Germline CDR1 MNHEY, CDR2 SMNVEV (reference sequence). The CDR3 is 14 amino acids. This CDR3 is CASSFRGQGTEAFF. The CDR3 coding sequence is TGTGCCAGCAGTTTTAGGGGGCAGGGCACTGAAGCTTTCTTT.

The chain uses TRBV20-1 and TRBJ2-1; unclear D gene. With 7 bases removed from V and 6 bases from J, the gap between germline ends came to 10 bases. This CDR3 comprises 11 residues. Germline CDR1 and CDR2: DFQATT and SNEGSKA (reference sequence). The CDR3 DNA reads as TGCAGTGGCAGTGAATTCAATGAGCAGTTCTTC. Amino acids: CSGSEFNEQFF.

V is TRBV7-3 and J is TRBJ1-3, with D perhaps matching TRBD1 (6 bases). The CDR3 has 15 residues. V lost 5 bases and J 6 bases, leaving 17 bases between the germline ends. Germline V CDR1 and CDR2: SGHTA, FQGTGA. In DNA, the CDR3 is TGTGCCAGCAGCCCTAAGGGGGTAGGCGAAAACACCATATATTTT. It is translated as CASSPKGVGENTIYF.